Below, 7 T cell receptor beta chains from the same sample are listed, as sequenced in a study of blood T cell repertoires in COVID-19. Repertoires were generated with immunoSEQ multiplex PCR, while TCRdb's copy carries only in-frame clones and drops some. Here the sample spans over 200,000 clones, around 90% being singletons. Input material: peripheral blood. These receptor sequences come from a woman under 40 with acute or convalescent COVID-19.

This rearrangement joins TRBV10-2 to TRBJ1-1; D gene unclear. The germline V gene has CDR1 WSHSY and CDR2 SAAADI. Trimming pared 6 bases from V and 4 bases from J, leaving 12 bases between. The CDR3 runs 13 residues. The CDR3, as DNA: TGCGCCAGCAGCCCCGGGTTGGTCACTGAAGCTTTCTTT. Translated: CASSPGLVTEAFF.

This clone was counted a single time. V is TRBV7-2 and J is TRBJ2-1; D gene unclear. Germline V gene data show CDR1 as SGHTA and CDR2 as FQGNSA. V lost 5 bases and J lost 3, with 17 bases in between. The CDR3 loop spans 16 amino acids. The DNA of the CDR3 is TGTGCCAGCAGCCCTCCCCCCCCTGGCCTCTACAATGAGCAGTTCTTC. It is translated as CASSPPPPGLYNEQFF.

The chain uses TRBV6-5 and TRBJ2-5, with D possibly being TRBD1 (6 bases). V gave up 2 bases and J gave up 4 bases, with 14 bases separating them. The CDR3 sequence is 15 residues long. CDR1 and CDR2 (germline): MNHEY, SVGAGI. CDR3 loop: CASSYGTPGRETQYF. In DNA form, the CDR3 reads TGTGCCAGCAGTTACGGGACACCGGGGAGAGAGACCCAGTACTTC.

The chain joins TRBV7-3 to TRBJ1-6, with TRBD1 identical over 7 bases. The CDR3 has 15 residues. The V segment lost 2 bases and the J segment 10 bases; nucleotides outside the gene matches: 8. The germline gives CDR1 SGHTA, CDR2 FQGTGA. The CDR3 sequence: CASSLGGQRTSPLHF. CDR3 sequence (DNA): TGTGCCAGCAGCTTAGGGGGACAGAGAACCTCACCCCTCCACTTT.

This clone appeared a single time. Here the CDR3 reads CASSRELVANEQFF. DNA for the CDR3: TGTGCCAGCAGTCGCGAGCTAGTGGCCAATGAGCAGTTCTTC. The chain recombines TRBV6-2 or TRBV6-3 with TRBJ2-1; D is unresolved. The CDR3 length is 14 residues. V lost 5 bases, J lost 6 bases, and 14 bases lay in between. Germline CDR1 MNHEY, CDR2 SVGEGT.

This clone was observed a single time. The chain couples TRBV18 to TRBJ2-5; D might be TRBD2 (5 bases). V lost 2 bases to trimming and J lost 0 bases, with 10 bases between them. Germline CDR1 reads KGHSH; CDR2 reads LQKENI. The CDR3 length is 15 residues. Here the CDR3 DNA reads TGTGCCAGCTCACCAATACCGGGGTACCAAGAGACCCAGTACTTC. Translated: CASSPIPGYQETQYF. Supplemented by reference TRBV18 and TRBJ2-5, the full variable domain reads NAGVMQNPRHLVRRRGQEARLRCSPMKGHSHVYWYRQLPEEGLKFMVYLQKENIIDESGMPKERFSAEFPKEGPSILRIQQVVRGDSAAYFCASSPIPGYQETQYFGPGTRLLVL.

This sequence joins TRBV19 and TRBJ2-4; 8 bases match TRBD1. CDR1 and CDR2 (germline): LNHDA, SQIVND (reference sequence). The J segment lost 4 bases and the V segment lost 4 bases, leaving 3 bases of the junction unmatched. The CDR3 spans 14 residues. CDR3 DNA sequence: TGTGCCAGTAGTACGGACAGGGCAAAAAACATTCAGTACTTC. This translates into CASSTDRAKNIQYF.